This TCR beta chain was sequenced for a study of T cells in Graves' hyperthyroidism and ophthalmopathy. The V gene's germline CDR1 is SGHTA and CDR2 FQGTGA. The CDR3 is 12 residues long. Trimming shortened V by 3 bases and J by 7 bases, and 10 bases separated the two germline ends. In making diagnoses, clinical symptoms, serum thyroxine and TRAb, thyroid ultrasound and orbital computed tomography were all used. Researchers took RNA transcripts and amplified the TCR beta CDR3 regions from them. Primed by the HTBI set, a first-round RT-PCR was run on the TCR CDR3. TCRdb called the multiplex PCR reads again in MiXCR, with one record for every CDR3 protein. The sample contains some 440,000 distinct CDR3 sequences, more than 15% of which appear only once.

Sequenced: blood. The chain recombines TRBV7-3 with TRBJ2-7, with unresolved D. The sequence was obtained from a woman aged 18-30 years with Graves' hyperthyroidism. CDR3 region: CASSFQAREQYF. Written as DNA, the CDR3 is TGTGCCAGCAGCTTCCAAGCGAGGGAGCAGTACTTC.